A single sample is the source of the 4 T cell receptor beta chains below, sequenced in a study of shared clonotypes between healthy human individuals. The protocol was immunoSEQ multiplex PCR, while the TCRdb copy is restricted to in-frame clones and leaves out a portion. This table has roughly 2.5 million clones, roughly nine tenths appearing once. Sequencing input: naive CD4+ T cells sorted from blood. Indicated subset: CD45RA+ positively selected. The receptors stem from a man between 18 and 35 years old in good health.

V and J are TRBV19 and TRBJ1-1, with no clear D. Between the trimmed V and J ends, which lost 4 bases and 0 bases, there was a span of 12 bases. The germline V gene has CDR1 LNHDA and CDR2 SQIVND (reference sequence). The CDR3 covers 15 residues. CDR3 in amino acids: CASSTQAAMNTEAFF. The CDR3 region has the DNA TGTGCCAGTAGTACCCAGGCAGCAATGAACACTGAAGCTTTCTTT.

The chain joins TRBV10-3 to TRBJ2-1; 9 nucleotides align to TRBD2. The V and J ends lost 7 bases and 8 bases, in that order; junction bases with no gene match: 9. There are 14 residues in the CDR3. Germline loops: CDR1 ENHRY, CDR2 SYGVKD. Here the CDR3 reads CAINPGLAHDEQFF. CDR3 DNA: TGTGCCATCAACCCGGGACTAGCCCACGATGAGCAGTTCTTC.

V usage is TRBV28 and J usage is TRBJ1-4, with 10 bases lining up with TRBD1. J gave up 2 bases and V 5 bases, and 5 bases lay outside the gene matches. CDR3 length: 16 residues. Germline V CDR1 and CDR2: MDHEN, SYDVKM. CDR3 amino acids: CASSRRQGATNEKLFF. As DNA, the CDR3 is TGTGCCAGCAGTAGGAGACAGGGGGCTACTAATGAAAAACTGTTTTTT.

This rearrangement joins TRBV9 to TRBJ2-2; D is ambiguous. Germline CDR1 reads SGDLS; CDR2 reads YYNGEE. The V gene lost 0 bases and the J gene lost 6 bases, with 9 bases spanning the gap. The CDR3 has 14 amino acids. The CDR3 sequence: CASSVGRRAGELFF. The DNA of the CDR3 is TGTGCCAGCAGCGTAGGTAGGCGAGCCGGGGAGCTGTTTTTT.